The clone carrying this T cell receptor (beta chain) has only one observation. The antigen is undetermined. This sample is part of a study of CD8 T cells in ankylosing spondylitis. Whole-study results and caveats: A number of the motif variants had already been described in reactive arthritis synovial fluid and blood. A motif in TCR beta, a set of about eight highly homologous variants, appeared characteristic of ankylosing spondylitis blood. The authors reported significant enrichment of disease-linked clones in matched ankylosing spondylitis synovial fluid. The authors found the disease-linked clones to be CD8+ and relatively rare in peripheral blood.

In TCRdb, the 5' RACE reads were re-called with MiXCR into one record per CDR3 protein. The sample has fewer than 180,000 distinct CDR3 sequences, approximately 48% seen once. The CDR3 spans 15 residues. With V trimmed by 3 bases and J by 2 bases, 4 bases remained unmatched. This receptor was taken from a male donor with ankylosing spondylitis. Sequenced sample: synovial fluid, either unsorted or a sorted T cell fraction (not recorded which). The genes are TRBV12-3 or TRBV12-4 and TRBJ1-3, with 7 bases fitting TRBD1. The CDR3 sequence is CASSFQGDTGNTIYF. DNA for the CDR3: TGTGCCAGCAGTTTTCAGGGGGATACTGGAAACACCATATATTTT.